The rows below give T cell receptor beta chains drawn from one sample of a study of tumor and adjacent non-tumor tissue in lung cancer. A single record per CDR3 protein comes from TCRdb applying MiXCR to the multiplex PCR reads. The sample contains about 110,000 distinct CDR3 sequences, over 55% of which appear only once. The sample comprised distant non-tumor lung tissue. These receptors were collected from a man in his sixties with non-small cell lung cancer. Both conserved end residues are part of each CDR3. A D gene is named only where the DNA matches it firmly. Clone size appears in some rows only: once, few, many, or a class for an expanded clone.

TRBJ2-7 medium-sized TRBV11-2 11 - CASSGYYEQYF TGTGCCAGCAGCGGGTACTACGAGCAGTACTTC
TRBJ2-2 - TRBV6-2/TRBV6-3 15 TRBD2 CASSLRTSGRGELFF TGTGCCAGCAGCCTCCGGACTAGCGGTAGGGGGGAGCTGTTTTTT
TRBJ2-3 - TRBV29-1 15 TRBD2 CSVGSGGPNTDTQYF TGCAGCGTTGGTTCGGGGGGGCCTAACACAGATACGCAGTATTTT
TRBJ2-5 - TRBV12-3/TRBV12-4 14 - CASSLGGHQETQYF TGTGCCAGTAGTTTAGGGGGGCACCAAGAGACCCAATACTTC
TRBJ2-5 - TRBV6-5 13 - CVSSYGAKETRYF TGTGTCAGCAGTTACGGGGCCAAAGAGACCCGGTACTTC
TRBJ2-3 many TRBV20-1 11 - CSALGADTQYF TGCAGTGCTCTCGGTGCAGATACGCAGTATTTT
TRBJ2-5 - TRBV5-5 13 TRBD2 CASTRPGGETQYF TGTGCCAGCACCCGTCCCGGGGGGGAGACCCAGTACTTC
TRBJ2-3 - TRBV5-4 13 - CVSSLVKGDTQYF TGTGTCAGCAGCTTGGTCAAGGGGGATACGCAGTATTTT
TRBJ2-4 - TRBV19 16 - CASSIGGRGAKNIQYF TGTGCCAGTAGTATTGGAGGGAGAGGGGCCAAAAACATTCAGTACTTC
TRBJ2-3 - TRBV6-6 17 - CASSYGEDSFFTGTQYF TGTGCCAGCAGTTACGGGGAGGACAGTTTTTTCACAGGTACGCAGTATTTT
TRBJ2-7 - TRBV11-1 15 TRBD1 CAKSTTGQGRYEQYF TGTGCCAAGAGCACCACGGGACAGGGGCGTTACGAGCAGTACTTC
TRBJ2-3 - TRBV5-1 14 TRBD1 CASSLTGGTDTRYF TGCGCCAGCAGTTTGACAGGGGGCACAGATACGCGGTATTTT
TRBJ2-3 once TRBV11-3 14 - CASSLLGYADTQYF TGTGCCAGTAGCTTACTCGGCTACGCAGATACGCAGTATTTT
TRBJ1-1 - TRBV4-1 14 - CASGQFQVGTEAFF TGCGCCAGCGGCCAATTCCAGGTCGGGACTGAAGCCTTCTTT
TRBJ2-5 - TRBV20-1 12 - CSARARGETQYF TGCAGTGCTAGAGCGAGAGGAGAGACCCAGTACTTC
TRBJ1-5 - TRBV5-1 15 - CASSLESGFNQPQHF TGCGCCAGCAGCTTGGAGTCAGGCTTTAATCAGCCCCAGCATTTT
TRBJ2-2 - TRBV7-9 17 - CASSGTGNPFNTGELFF TGTGCCAGCAGCGGCACAGGCAATCCTTTCAACACCGGGGAGCTGTTTTTT
TRBJ2-7 many TRBV20-1 16 TRBD2 CSASGTSGRLINEQYF TGCAGTGCTAGCGGGACTAGCGGGAGGTTGATAAACGAGCAGTACTTC
TRBJ2-1 - TRBV6-2/TRBV6-3 14 - CTSSYLQVSNEQLF TGTACCAGCAGTTACTTACAGGTGTCCAATGAGCAGCTCTTC
TRBJ2-1 many TRBV5-1 15 TRBD2 CASSLESGSYNEQFF TGCGCCAGCAGCTTGGAGAGCGGGAGTTACAATGAGCAGTTCTTC
TRBJ2-7 - TRBV6-5 14 TRBD1 CACSNDRGLYEQYF TGCGCCTGCAGTAATGACAGGGGGCTGTACGAGCAGTACTTC
TRBJ1-2 - TRBV6-5 16 - CARKGLRAETNYVYTF TGTGCCAGGAAGGGGCTTCGGGCAGAAACTAACTATGTCTACACCTTC
TRBJ2-7 - TRBV6-2/TRBV6-3 15 TRBD2 CASSHEWTSGNEQYF TGTGCCAGCAGTCACGAATGGACTAGCGGGAATGAGCAGTACTTC
TRBJ1-3 - TRBV4-1 14 - CASISSRAGDTIYF TGCGCCAGCATCTCATCACGGGCAGGAGACACCATATATTTT
TRBJ2-7 - TRBV12-3/TRBV12-4 12 - CTSSLRGHEQYF TGTACCAGCAGTCTAAGGGGTCATGAGCAGTACTTC
TRBJ2-5 many TRBV4-3 14 - CASSQVGGGETQYF TGCGCCAGCAGCCAAGTTGGGGGCGGAGAGACCCAGTACTTC
TRBJ1-2 many TRBV6-6 15 - CASSYSRAGRNGYTF TGTGCCAGCAGTTACTCGAGGGCAGGGAGGAACGGCTACACCTTC
TRBJ1-5 - TRBV6-1 17 - CTSMGLGGAAGNQPQHF TGTACCAGCATGGGATTAGGGGGGGCCGCTGGCAATCAGCCCCAGCATTTT
TRBJ1-3 - TRBV4-1 16 TRBD1 CASSQCWTGAGNTIYF TGCGCCAGCAGCCAGTGCTGGACAGGGGCTGGAAACACCATATATTTT
TRBJ1-3 - TRBV7-9 15 - CTSSLDPGRRNTIYF TGTACCAGCAGCTTAGATCCAGGTAGACGAAACACCATATATTTT
TRBJ2-3 - TRBV6-2/TRBV6-3 16 - CTSSLKPLTATDTQYF TGTACCAGCAGCCTAAAACCACTAACGGCGACAGATACGCAGTATTTT
TRBJ2-1 - TRBV14 13 - CGNSSNLNNEQFF TGTGGCAACAGCTCCAACTTAAACAATGAACAGTTCTTC
TRBJ1-2 many TRBV28 14 TRBD1 CASSYDRGAYGYTF TGTGCCAGCAGTTATGACAGGGGGGCTTATGGCTACACCTTC
TRBJ2-5 - TRBV6-5 14 - CASSEQVAKETQYF TGTGCCAGCAGTGAACAGGTGGCTAAGGAGACCCAGTACTTT
TRBJ2-2 many TRBV4-2 16 TRBD2 CASSQEAGVAPGELFF TGTGCCAGCAGCCAAGAAGCGGGAGTGGCGCCCGGGGAGCTGTTTTTT
TRBJ1-5 many TRBV5-6 14 TRBD1 CASSQNRGGQPQHF TGTGCCAGCAGCCAAAACAGGGGTGGACAGCCCCAGCATTTT
TRBJ1-4 many TRBV4-3 20 TRBD1 CASSQLPTLTGQGKGEKLFF TGCGCCAGCAGCCAACTACCAACTCTAACGGGACAGGGGAAGGGTGAAAAACTGTTTTTT
TRBJ2-3 many TRBV14 15 - CASSQDLLATDTQYF TGTGCCAGCAGCCAAGATCTTCTAGCGACAGATACGCAGTATTTT
TRBJ2-5 - TRBV7-8 15 TRBD2 CASSPTGGVQETRCF TGTGCCAGTAGCCCCACGGGAGGGGTCCAAGAGACCCGGTGCTTC
TRBJ1-1 - TRBV11-3 16 - CASILDGRGQSTEAFF TGTGCCAGCATCTTAGATGGAAGAGGGCAGAGCACTGAAGCTTTCTTT
TRBJ2-7 many TRBV29-1 12 - CSVEDRGYEQYF TGCAGCGTTGAAGATAGAGGGTATGAGCAGTACTTC
TRBJ2-4 many TRBV12-3/TRBV12-4 14 TRBD1 CASSFGQVTGIQYF TGTGCCAGCAGTTTCGGACAGGTAACCGGCATTCAGTACTTC
TRBJ2-1 - TRBV5-4 12 - CASSPGTNEQSF TGTGCCAGCAGCCCCGGGACCAATGAACAGTCCTTC
TRBJ2-7 - TRBV11-3 14 - CASSSRGESYEQYF TGTGCAAGCAGCTCCAGAGGCGAGTCCTACGAGCAGTACTTC
TRBJ2-3 - TRBV6-5 13 - CASTTEGTDTQYF TGTGCCAGCACTACTGAGGGAACAGATACGCAGTATTTT
TRBJ1-1 - TRBV11-3 15 - CSSSLGGVRNTEAFF TGTAGCAGCAGCTTAGGGGGAGTCAGGAACACTGAAGCTTTCTTT
TRBJ1-2 - TRBV6-5 16 TRBD1 CASRTRVDRGDSCYTF TGTGCCAGCAGAACCCGGGTCGACAGGGGGGATAGTTGCTACACCTTC
TRBJ2-3 - TRBV29-1 14 TRBD2 CSVKDSGGPSAQYF TGCAGCGTAAAAGATAGCGGGGGACCCTCAGCGCAATATTTT
TRBJ2-3 - TRBV20-1 13 TRBD1 CSAARTGYDTQYF TGCAGTGCTGCCCGGACAGGCTACGATACGCAGTATTTT
TRBJ1-1 many TRBV29-1 12 - CSARDGSREAFF TGCAGCGCCCGGGACGGCTCCCGGGAAGCTTTCTTT
TRBJ1-2 once TRBV11-2 14 - CVGSASVGVGGYTF TGTGTCGGCAGCGCAAGTGTGGGGGTCGGTGGTTACACCTTC
TRBJ1-2 - TRBV6-2/TRBV6-3 12 - CASSSEGRGHTF TGCGCCAGCAGTTCAGAAGGTCGCGGCCACACCTTC
TRBJ2-7 many TRBV10-3 19 - CAISEYTPRTGDRGYEQYF TGTGCCATCAGTGAGTACACACCACGGACCGGAGATAGGGGCTACGAGCAGTACTTC
TRBJ2-1 - TRBV11-1 15 TRBD2 CASSLATGPGREQFF TGTGCCAGCAGCTTAGCGACGGGACCCGGGAGGGAGCAGTTCTTC
TRBJ1-1 once TRBV6-2/TRBV6-3 12 - CVGTESNTEAFF TGTGTCGGTACAGAATCGAACACTGAAGCCTTCTTT